These 24 T cell receptor beta chains originate from one sample sequenced in a study of T cells after yellow fever vaccination. TCRdb redid the calling of the 5' RACE reads with MiXCR, one entry per CDR3 protein. The sample shows some 500,000 distinct CDR3 sequences, 13% of them seen only once. This material consisted of PBMCs, taken on the day of the yellow fever booster vaccination. Receptors were obtained from a young man who received the YFV17D yellow fever vaccine.

This clonotype showed up just a few times. The chain joins TRBV4-3 to TRBJ1-5; 9 bases agree with TRBD1. Germline lookup yields CDR1 LGHNA and CDR2 YSLEER. The CDR3 is made up of 15 amino acids. J gave up 6 bases and V 4 bases, and 7 bases lay outside the gene matches. CDR3 bases: TGCGCCAGCAGCCTCGTACAGGGGGCGGGTCAGCCCCAGCATTTT. Translation: CASSLVQGAGQPQHF.

In its sample, this clonotype was seen a few times. This chain links TRBV4-3 with TRBJ2-5; D may be TRBD1 (5 bases). CDR3 length: 16 residues. V gave up 5 bases and J gave up 2 bases, with 18 bases separating them. The germline V gene encodes CDR1 LGHNA and CDR2 YSLEER. CDR3 DNA: TGCGCCAGCAGCGCTGGAATGGGGCGCAGGCAAGAGACCCAGTACTTC. As protein: CASSAGMGRRQETQYF.

The chain couples TRBV7-9 to TRBJ2-2; unclear D gene. V lost 5 bases to trimming and J lost 9 bases, with 7 bases between them. The CDR3 is 11 amino acids. The germline V gene encodes CDR1 SEHNR and CDR2 FQNEAQ (reference sequence). The CDR3 loop reads CASSRYRELFF. DNA of the CDR3: TGTGCCAGCAGCCGCTATCGGGAGCTGTTTTTT.

This clonotype was seen a few times. The chain employs TRBV20-1 and TRBJ1-6; 8 bases agree with TRBD1. The J segment lost 8 bases and the V segment lost 6 bases, leaving 9 bases of the junction unmatched. Germline CDR1 and CDR2: DFQATT and SNEGSKA (reference sequence). The CDR3 loop spans 14 amino acids. CDR3 nucleotide sequence: TGCAGTGCCGACAGGGGCTCTATGTATTCACCCCTCCACTTT. Translating it yields CSADRGSMYSPLHF.

Turning to this clonotype: A much larger clone is a single base away; this may be a read error. The chain combines TRBV11-3 with TRBJ2-1; D is unclear. The length of the CDR3 is 12 residues. Germline CDR1 is SGHNT and CDR2 is YENEEA. The germline V and J ends were trimmed by 1 base and 6 bases, with 4 bases remaining between them. CDR3 DNA: TGTGCCAGCAGCTTAGTCTCCAATGAGCAGTTCTTC. It translates to CASSLVSNEQFF.

This clonotype was counted between two and nine times. V and J are TRBV5-1 and TRBJ2-1; 7 bases agree with TRBD1. Per the germline V gene, CDR1 is SGHRS and CDR2 is YFSETQ. The CDR3 runs to 14 residues. The V segment lost 4 bases and the J segment 4 bases; nucleotides outside the gene matches: 5. As DNA, the CDR3 is TGCGCCAGCAGCCGAGGACAGGTATACAATGAGCAGTTCTTC. Translation gives CASSRGQVYNEQFF.

The chain recombines TRBV6-6 with TRBJ1-1; D unclear. CDR3 length: 12 residues. The V and J ends lost 5 bases and 3 bases respectively, with 7 bases between them. CDR1 and CDR2 (germline): MNHNY, SVGAGI (reference sequence). The CDR3 DNA sequence: TGTGCCAGCAGTCGTGAATACACTGAAGCTTTCTTT. It yields the protein CASSREYTEAFF.

In this sample, this clonotype turned up a few times. The chain has TRBV6-2 or TRBV6-3 and TRBJ2-1; TRBD2 matches 9 bases. The CDR3 is made up of 15 amino acids. The germline gives CDR1 MNHEY, CDR2 SVGEGT. V was clipped by 4 bases and J by 4 bases; unmatched bases: 5. The CDR3 sequence is CASSLTSGKYNEQFF. In nucleotides, the CDR3 is TGTGCCAGCAGTTTGACTAGCGGAAAGTACAATGAGCAGTTCTTC.

This clonotype occurred a few times. V gene TRBV27 combines with J gene TRBJ2-1; no definite D call. CDR1 MNHEY and CDR2 SMNVEV come from the germline V gene (reference sequence). Trimming shortened V by 3 bases and J by 1 base, and 7 bases separated the two germline ends. The CDR3 covers 14 residues. In DNA form, the CDR3 reads TGTGCCAGCAGTTTCAATCCGTCCTACAATGAGCAGTTCTTC. Amino acids: CASSFNPSYNEQFF.

The CDR3 region has the DNA TGCAGTGCCGTACATGAACCTAGCACAGATACGCAGTATTTT. It translates to CSAVHEPSTDTQYF. The rearrangement uses TRBV20-1 and TRBJ2-3; D gene ambiguous. This CDR3 is built from 14 residues. V lost 6 bases and J lost 0, with 13 bases in between. From germline, CDR1 is DFQATT and CDR2 SNEGSKA (reference sequence).

As for this clonotype: Its ends do not fully match the called genes, so a read error is possible. The chain is built from TRBV28 and TRBJ2-3, with D possibly matching TRBD2 (6 bases). This CDR3 contains 13 residues. Germline loops: CDR1 MDHEN, CDR2 SYDVKM. In nucleotides, the CDR3 is TGTACCAGCATGGGAGGTCCCACAGATACGCAGTATTTT. It yields the protein CTSMGGPTDTQYF.

This chain uses TRBV15 with TRBJ2-5, with TRBD1 matching 7 bases. The CDR3 is made up of 16 amino acids. Trimming removed 1 base from V and 4 bases from J; junction bases left unmatched: 9. Germline V CDR1 and CDR2: LNHNV, YYDKDF (reference sequence). CDR3 loop: CATSRATNRGGETQYF. The CDR3 nucleotides are TGTGCCACCAGCAGAGCAACTAACAGGGGCGGAGAGACCCAGTACTTC.

This clonotype has just a few counts. The rearrangement joins TRBV7-2 to TRBJ1-2; 10 positions match TRBD1. Germline loops: CDR1 SGHTA, CDR2 FQGNSA. The CDR3 has 14 residues. Unmatched junction bases numbered 5, after V lost 3 bases and J lost 7 bases. The CDR3 region is CASSFDRGLFGYTF. Here the CDR3 DNA reads TGTGCCAGCAGCTTCGACAGGGGGCTCTTTGGCTACACCTTC.

The chain employs TRBV11-2 and TRBJ2-1; 8 bases fit TRBD2. The CDR3 runs 18 residues. With V trimmed by 3 bases and J by 2 bases, 12 bases remained unmatched. The germline V gene encodes CDR1 SGHAT and CDR2 FQNNGV. The CDR3 coding sequence is TGTGCCAGCAGCTTCGAATCCCCCACTAGCGGCCCCTACAATGAGCAGTTCTTC. It specifies CASSFESPTSGPYNEQFF.

V gene TRBV20-1 combines with J gene TRBJ1-3, with TRBD1 matching over 9 bases. Germline CDR1 is DFQATT and CDR2 is SNEGSKA (reference sequence). The CDR3 is made up of 15 amino acids. With V trimmed by 3 bases and J by 4 bases, 7 bases remained unmatched. CDR3 bases: TGCAGTGCTAGGGCCGGGACAGGGTCCGGAAACACCATATATTTT. It specifies CSARAGTGSGNTIYF.

This rearrangement joins TRBV6-2 or TRBV6-3 to TRBJ2-1; 8 bases are shared with TRBD2. Germline CDR1 is MNHEY and CDR2 is SVGEGT. Trimming at V came to 5 bases and at J to 8 bases, leaving 14 bases not matched to a gene. This CDR3 contains 16 residues. The CDR3 DNA follows: TGTGCCAGCAGTCCCGCCGGGACTAGAAGGGGGGATGAGCAGTTCTTC. Its translation: CASSPAGTRRGDEQFF.

The table lists this clonotype with a few counts. The chain links TRBV29-1 to TRBJ1-1; 12 bases match TRBD1. V gave up 6 bases and J gave up 5 bases; unmatched junction bases: 10. Per germline, CDR1 SQVTM and CDR2 ANQGSEA. This CDR3 comprises 15 residues. The CDR3 region is CSVTGTGGPRTEAFF. In DNA form, the CDR3 reads TGCAGCGTCACCGGGACAGGGGGCCCGAGGACTGAAGCTTTCTTT.

This clonotype was counted a few times. This chain's CDR3 is CSTLEGAILNTQYF. DNA for the CDR3: TGCAGTACCCTGGAGGGGGCGATCTTAAATACGCAGTATTTT. This chain connects TRBV20-1 to TRBJ2-3; maybe TRBD1 (7 bases). Trimming shortened V by 8 bases and J by 7 bases, and 22 bases separated the two germline ends. The CDR3 runs to 14 residues. Germline CDR1 reads DFQATT; CDR2 reads SNEGSKA (reference sequence).

In its sample, this clonotype was seen a few times. J is TRBJ1-1 and V is TRBV20-1; unclear D gene. V gave up 3 bases and J gave up 0 bases, with 8 bases separating them. The length of the CDR3 is 13 residues. Germline V lookup: CDR1 DFQATT, CDR2 SNEGSKA (reference sequence). This CDR3 reads CSAREFMNTEAFF. The DNA of the CDR3 is TGCAGTGCTAGGGAGTTCATGAACACTGAAGCTTTCTTT.

This clonotype was seen many times. The chain has TRBV3-1 and TRBJ2-1, with 13 bases lining up with TRBD2. Germline loops: CDR1 LGHDT, CDR2 YNNKEL (reference sequence). This CDR3 is 16 amino acids long. The V and J ends lost 6 bases and 0 bases, in that order; junction bases with no gene match: 2. The CDR3 region is CASRGLAGSSYNEQFF. CDR3 bases: TGTGCCAGCAGGGGACTAGCGGGAAGCTCCTACAATGAGCAGTTCTTC.

The chain is built from TRBV6-5 and TRBJ2-3; no clear D. Germline CDR1 reads MNHEY; CDR2 reads SVGAGI. The V end lost 0 bases, the J end lost 11 bases, and 9 bases lay between the germline ends. CDR3 length: 12 residues. CDR3 bases: TGTGCCAGCAGTTACTCGTCCGACCGGCAGTATTTT. This codes for CASSYSSDRQYF.

This sequence joins TRBV7-2 and TRBJ2-7; TRBD2 is a possible D gene (6 bases). Trimming removed 1 base at V and 5 bases at J, with 12 bases between. The germline CDR1 and CDR2 sequences are SGHTA and FQGNSA. The CDR3 covers 14 residues. CDR3 coding DNA: TGTGCCAGCAGCTTAGTCGGGGGTCTGGACGAGCAGTACTTC. It is translated as CASSLVGGLDEQYF.

This chain connects TRBV20-1 to TRBJ2-5; TRBD2 is a possible D gene (6 bases). The CDR3 is made up of 13 amino acids. The germline V and J ends were trimmed by 6 bases and 0 bases, with 11 bases remaining between them. The germline V gene has CDR1 DFQATT and CDR2 SNEGSKA (reference sequence). In DNA form, the CDR3 reads TGCAGTGCCTGGGGACTTGACCAAGAGACCCAGTACTTC. It encodes CSAWGLDQETQYF.

The chain couples TRBV11-2 to TRBJ1-3; D unresolved. Germline CDR1 is SGHAT and CDR2 is FQNNGV. Trimming left V 1 base short and J 3 bases short, with 10 bases between. CDR3 size: 15 residues. The CDR3 DNA follows: TGTGCCAGCAGCTTAGTTTCCCGCTTTGGAAACACCATATATTTT. The encoded protein is CASSLVSRFGNTIYF.